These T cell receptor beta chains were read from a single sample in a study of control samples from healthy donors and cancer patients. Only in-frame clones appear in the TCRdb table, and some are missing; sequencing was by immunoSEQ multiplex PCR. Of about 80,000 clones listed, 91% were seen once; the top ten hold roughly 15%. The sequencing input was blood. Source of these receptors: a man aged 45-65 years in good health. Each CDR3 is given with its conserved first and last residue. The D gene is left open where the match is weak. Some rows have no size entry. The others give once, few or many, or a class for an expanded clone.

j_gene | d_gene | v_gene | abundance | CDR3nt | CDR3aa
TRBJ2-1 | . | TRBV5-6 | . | TGTGCCAGCAGCGTCGGACAGTTCCGGGATGAGCAGTTCTTC | CASSVGQFRDEQFF
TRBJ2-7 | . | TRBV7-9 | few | TGTGCCAGCAGCTTATCAGGGTACGAGCAGTACTTC | CASSLSGYEQYF
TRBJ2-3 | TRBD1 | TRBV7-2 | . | TGTGCCAGCAGCACATACAGGGGGCCGACAGATACGCAGTATTTT | CASSTYRGPTDTQYF
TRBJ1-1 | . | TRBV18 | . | TGTGCCAGCTCACCACGAGGGGGAGAGACTGAAGCTTTCTTT | CASSPRGGETEAFF
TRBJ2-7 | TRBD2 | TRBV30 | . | TGTGCCGGGGTACGGGGGGATCGTTACGAGCAGTACTTC | CAGVRGDRYEQYF
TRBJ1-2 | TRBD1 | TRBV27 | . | TGTGCCAGCAGTCCTGGGACAGGCGAGGGCGACTATGGCTACACCTTC | CASSPGTGEGDYGYTF
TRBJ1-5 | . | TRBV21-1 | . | TGTGCCAGCAGCCTTCAGGGGGGCAGCAATCAGCCCCAGCATTTT | CASSLQGGSNQPQHF
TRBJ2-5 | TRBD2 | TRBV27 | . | TGTGCCAGCAGGCGAACAGCGGGGGGGCCCGGAGAGACCCAGTACTTC | CASRRTAGGPGETQYF
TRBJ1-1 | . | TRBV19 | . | TGTGCCAGTAGATCCGGGTCCACTGAAGCTTTCTTT | CASRSGSTEAFF
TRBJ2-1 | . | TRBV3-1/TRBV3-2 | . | TGTGCCAGCAGCCGCCGATGGAATGAGCAGTTCTTC | CASSRRWNEQFF
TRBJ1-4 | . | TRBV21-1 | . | TGTGCCAGCAGCAAAAAACCAGGGAGGGCAACTAATGAAAAACTGTTTTTT | CASSKKPGRATNEKLFF
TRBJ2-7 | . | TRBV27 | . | TGTGCCAGCAGTGACTGGACACAGAGCTACGAGCAGTACTTC | CASSDWTQSYEQYF
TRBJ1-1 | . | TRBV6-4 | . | TGTGCCAGGGGTTCTGAAGCTTTCTTT | CARGSEAFF
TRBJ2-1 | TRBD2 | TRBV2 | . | TGTGCCAGCAGGATTAGCGGGGGATCCAATGAGCAGTTCTTC | CASRISGGSNEQFF
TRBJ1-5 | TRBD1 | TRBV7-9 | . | TGTGCCAGCAGCTTAGCAGGCAGGGGGAGGCAGCCCCAGCATTTT | CASSLAGRGRQPQHF
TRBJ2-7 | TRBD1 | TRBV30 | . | TGTGCCTGGGGGACAGGGGGCAGCTCCTACGAGCAGTACTTC | CAWGTGGSSYEQYF
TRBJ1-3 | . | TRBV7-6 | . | TGTGCCAGCAGCTTAGCCCACAGCTCTGGAAACACCATATATTTT | CASSLAHSSGNTIYF
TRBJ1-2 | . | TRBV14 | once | TGTGCCAGCAGCCAAGTTAAGAATTCAGCTAACTATGGCTACACCTTC | CASSQVKNSANYGYTF
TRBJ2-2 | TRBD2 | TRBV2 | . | TGTGCCAGCACCGGGTCGGGGGGGTTCACCGGGGAGCTGTTTTTT | CASTGSGGFTGELFF
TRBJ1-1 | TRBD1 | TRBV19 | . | TGTGCCAGTAATCCGGACAGGACGCAACGTGAAGCTTTCTTT | CASNPDRTQREAFF
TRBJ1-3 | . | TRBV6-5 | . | TGTGCCAGCAGTCCCAGCTTCTCTGGAAACACCATATATTTT | CASSPSFSGNTIYF
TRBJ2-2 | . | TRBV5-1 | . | TGCGCCAGCAGCCCCGAGAGGGCTGGGGCCGGGGAGCTGTTTTTT | CASSPERAGAGELFF
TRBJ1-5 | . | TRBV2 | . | TGTGCCAGCAGCCAACAGGTTTATAGCAATCAGCCCCAGCATTTT | CASSQQVYSNQPQHF
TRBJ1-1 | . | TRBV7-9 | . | TGTGCCAGCAGCTTAGGGGGTATCGGAGCTCCGGAAGCTTTCTTT | CASSLGGIGAPEAFF
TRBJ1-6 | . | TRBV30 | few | TGTGCCTGGAGTGACGGGGGACGAATGGGGAATTCACCCCTCCACTTT | CAWSDGGRMGNSPLHF
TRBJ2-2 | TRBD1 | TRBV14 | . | TGTGCCAGCAGCCCCGGACAGGGGCGATCCGGGGAGCTGTTTTTT | CASSPGQGRSGELFF
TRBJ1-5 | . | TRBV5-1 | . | TGCGCCAGCAGCGCAGGGGTAGGGGACCTCAATCAGCCCCAGCATTTT | CASSAGVGDLNQPQHF
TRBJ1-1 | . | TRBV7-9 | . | TGTGCCAGCAGCTTAAGGGTGACAGATGAAGCTTTCTTT | CASSLRVTDEAFF
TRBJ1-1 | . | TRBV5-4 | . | TGTGCCAGCAGCTTGGTCGGGGCTCTGAACACTGAAGCTTTCTTT | CASSLVGALNTEAFF
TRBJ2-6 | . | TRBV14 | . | TGTGCCAGCAGCCCCAGCCCCCCTGGGGCCAACGTCCTGACTTTC | CASSPSPPGANVLTF
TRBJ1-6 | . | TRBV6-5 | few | TGTGCCAGCTCAGGGGAATCTTATTCACCCCTCCACTTT | CASSGESYSPLHF
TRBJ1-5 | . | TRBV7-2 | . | TGTGCCAGCAGCTCCTCGGGTAGACCCAATCAGCCCCAGCATTTT | CASSSSGRPNQPQHF
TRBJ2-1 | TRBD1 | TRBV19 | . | TGTGCCAGTAGTATAGTGGGACAGGGGATGAATGAGCAGTTCTTC | CASSIVGQGMNEQFF
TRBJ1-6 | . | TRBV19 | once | TGTGCCAGTAGTATTGGAGCAGGGGCCTATAATTCACCCCTCCACTTT | CASSIGAGAYNSPLHF
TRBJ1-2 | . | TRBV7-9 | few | TGTGCCAGCAGCCCTAGTTCCTTCTATGGCTACACCTTC | CASSPSSFYGYTF
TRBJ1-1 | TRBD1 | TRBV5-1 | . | TGCGCCAGCAGCTTGGGGACAGGGGGCTGGGAAGCTTTCTTT | CASSLGTGGWEAFF